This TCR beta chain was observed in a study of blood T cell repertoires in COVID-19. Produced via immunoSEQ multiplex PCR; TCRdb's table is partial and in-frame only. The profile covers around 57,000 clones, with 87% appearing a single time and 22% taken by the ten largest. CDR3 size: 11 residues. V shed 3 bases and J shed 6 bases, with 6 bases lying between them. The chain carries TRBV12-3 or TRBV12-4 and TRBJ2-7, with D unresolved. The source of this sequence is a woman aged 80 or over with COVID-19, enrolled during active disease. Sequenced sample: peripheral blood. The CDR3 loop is CASSFRGEQYF. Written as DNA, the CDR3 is TGTGCCAGCAGTTTCCGAGGCGAGCAGTACTTC.